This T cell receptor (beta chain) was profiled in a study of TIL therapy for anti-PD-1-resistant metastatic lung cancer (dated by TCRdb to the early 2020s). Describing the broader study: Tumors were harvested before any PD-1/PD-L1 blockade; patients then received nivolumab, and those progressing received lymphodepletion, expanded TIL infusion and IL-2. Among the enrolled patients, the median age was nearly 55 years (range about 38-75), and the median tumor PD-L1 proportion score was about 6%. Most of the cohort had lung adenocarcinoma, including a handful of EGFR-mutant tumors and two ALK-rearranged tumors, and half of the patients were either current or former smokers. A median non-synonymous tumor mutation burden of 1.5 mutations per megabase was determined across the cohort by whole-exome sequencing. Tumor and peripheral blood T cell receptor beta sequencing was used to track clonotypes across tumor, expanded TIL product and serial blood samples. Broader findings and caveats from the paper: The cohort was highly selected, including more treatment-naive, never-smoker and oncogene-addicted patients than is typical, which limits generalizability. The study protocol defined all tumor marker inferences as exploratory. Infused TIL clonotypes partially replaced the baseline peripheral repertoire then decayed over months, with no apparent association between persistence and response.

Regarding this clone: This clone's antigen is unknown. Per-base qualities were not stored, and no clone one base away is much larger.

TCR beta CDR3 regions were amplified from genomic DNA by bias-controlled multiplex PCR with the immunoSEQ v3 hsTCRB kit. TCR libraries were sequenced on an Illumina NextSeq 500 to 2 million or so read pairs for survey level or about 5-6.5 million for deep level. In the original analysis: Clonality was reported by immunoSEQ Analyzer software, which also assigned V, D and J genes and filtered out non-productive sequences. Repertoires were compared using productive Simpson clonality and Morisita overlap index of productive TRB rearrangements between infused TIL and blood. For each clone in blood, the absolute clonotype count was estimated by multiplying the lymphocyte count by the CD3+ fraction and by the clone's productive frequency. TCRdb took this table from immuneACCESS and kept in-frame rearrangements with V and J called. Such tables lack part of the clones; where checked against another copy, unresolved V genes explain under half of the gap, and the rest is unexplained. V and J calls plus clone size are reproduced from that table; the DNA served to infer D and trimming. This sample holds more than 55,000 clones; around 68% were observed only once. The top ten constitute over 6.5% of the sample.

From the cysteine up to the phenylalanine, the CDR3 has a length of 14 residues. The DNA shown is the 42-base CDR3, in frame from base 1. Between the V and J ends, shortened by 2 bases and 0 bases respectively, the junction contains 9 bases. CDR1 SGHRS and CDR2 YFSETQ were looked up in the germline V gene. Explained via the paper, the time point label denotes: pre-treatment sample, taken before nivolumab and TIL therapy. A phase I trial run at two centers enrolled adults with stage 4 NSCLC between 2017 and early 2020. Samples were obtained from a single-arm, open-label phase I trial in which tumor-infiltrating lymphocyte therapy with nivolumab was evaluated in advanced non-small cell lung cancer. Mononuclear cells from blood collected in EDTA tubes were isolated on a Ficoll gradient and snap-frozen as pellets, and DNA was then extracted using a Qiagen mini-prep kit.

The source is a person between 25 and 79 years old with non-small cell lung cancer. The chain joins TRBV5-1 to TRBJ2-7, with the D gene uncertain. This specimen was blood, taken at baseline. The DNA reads TGCGCCAGCAGCTTCGGGCAGAACTCCTACGAGCAGTACTTC. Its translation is CASSFGQNSYEQYF.